Listed here are 18 T cell receptor beta chains from one sample, sequenced in a study of Ad26.COV2.S vaccination and SARS-CoV-2 variants. Measured with immunoSEQ multiplex PCR; TCRdb has only the in-frame clones, and not every one. The repertoire holds around 450,000 clones, 89% seen once, with 1.7% in the top ten. Treatment of the sample: roughly 20 received Ad26.COV2.S at low or high dose, single or two shots; 5 received placebo; per-sample allocation not given. Samples analyzed were those drawn on day 63 after the first vaccine or placebo injection. The sequencing used peripheral blood, collected in a trial of Ad26.COV2.S vaccine versus placebo. These TCRs come from a person between 18 and 60 years old who received the Ad26.COV2.S COVID-19 vaccine or a placebo.

The rearrangement uses TRBV9 and TRBJ2-1, with D tentatively TRBD1 or TRBD2 (5 bases each). Germline V gene data show CDR1 as SGDLS and CDR2 as YYNGEE. This CDR3 comprises 12 residues. Trimming took 3 bases from V and 10 from J, leaving 11 bases between them. CDR3 sequence (DNA): TGTGCCAGCAGCGATCGGGACCCGGAGCAGTTCTTC. This encodes CASSDRDPEQFF.

The rearrangement joins TRBV6-6 to TRBJ2-3; weak D call: TRBD1 (6 bases). Trimming shortened V by 6 bases and J by 0 bases, and 13 bases separated the two germline ends. The CDR3 contains 15 residues. CDR1 and CDR2 from the germline V gene are MNHNY and SVGAGI (reference sequence). This CDR3 is CASRSQGISTDTQYF. The CDR3 DNA reads as TGTGCCAGCAGAAGCCAGGGGATAAGCACAGATACGCAGTATTTT.

The chain employs TRBV7-9 and TRBJ1-5; no clear D gene. The V gene lost 5 bases and the J gene lost 3 bases, with 11 bases spanning the gap. The CDR3 contains 14 residues. Germline loops: CDR1 SEHNR, CDR2 FQNEAQ (reference sequence). The CDR3 DNA reads as TGTGCCAGCAGCACCACCGATTACAATCAGCCCCAGCATTTT. Its protein product is CASSTTDYNQPQHF.

The chain couples TRBV18 to TRBJ2-5, with 8 bases fitting TRBD1. The junction had 9 bases not matched to a gene; V was cut back by 1 base and J by 5 bases. The germline V gene has CDR1 KGHSH and CDR2 LQKENI. The CDR3 extends over 16 amino acids. For the CDR3, the DNA is TGTGCCAGCTCACCACAAACCCCAGGGGGCGGGGAGACCCAGTACTTC. Amino acid sequence: CASSPQTPGGGETQYF. Looking up the rest from reference TRBV18 and TRBJ2-5 gives the full variable domain: NAGVMQNPRHLVRRRGQEARLRCSPMKGHSHVYWYRQLPEEGLKFMVYLQKENIIDESGMPKERFSAEFPKEGPSILRIQQVVRGDSAAYFCASSPQTPGGGETQYFGPGTRLLVL.

The chain joins TRBV4-2 to TRBJ2-7; D gene ambiguous. The germline gives CDR1 LGHNA, CDR2 YNFKEQ. CDR3 length: 16 amino acids. Trimming took 0 bases from V and 3 from J, leaving 15 bases between them. The CDR3 loop reads CASSQEGGTFFYEQYF. The CDR3 DNA reads as TGTGCCAGCAGCCAAGAAGGCGGAACATTCTTCTACGAGCAGTACTTC.

This sequence joins TRBV28 and TRBJ1-1, with D perhaps TRBD1 (5 bases). This CDR3 has 15 amino acids. CDR1 and CDR2 (germline): MDHEN, SYDVKM. V was cut by 4 bases and J by 8 bases, with 20 bases left in between. As DNA, the CDR3 is TGTGCCAGCAGTTCGAATCCCGCAAGGGGCGGAGAAGCTTTCTTT. It codes for CASSSNPARGGEAFF.

The chain has TRBV9 and TRBJ2-7; D not resolved. V was trimmed by 0 bases and J by 4 bases, leaving 14 bases between them. Germline CDR1 reads SGDLS; CDR2 reads YYNGEE. The CDR3 consists of 15 residues. CDR3: CASSVGWAGRYEQYF. The DNA for the CDR3 is TGTGCCAGCAGCGTAGGGTGGGCAGGACGGTACGAGCAGTACTTC. Full variable domain (rest looked up from reference TRBV9 and TRBJ2-7): DSGVTQTPKHLITATGQRVTLRCSPRSGDLSVYWYQQSLDQGLQFLIQYYNGEERAKGNILERFSAQQFPDLHSELNLSSLELGDSALYFCASSVGWAGRYEQYFGPGTRLTVT.

This sequence joins TRBV28 and TRBJ1-3, with a possible D match to TRBD1 (6 bases). V gave up 5 bases and J gave up 0 bases, with 23 bases separating them. Germline V lookup: CDR1 MDHEN, CDR2 SYDVKM. There are 19 residues in the CDR3. CDR3 region: CASSPWEGGHGVSGNTIYF. For the CDR3, the DNA is TGTGCCAGCAGTCCTTGGGAGGGGGGACACGGAGTCTCTGGAAACACCATATATTTT.

The chain employs TRBV7-8 and TRBJ2-1, with 11 bases aligning to TRBD2. Germline V gives CDR1 SGHVS, CDR2 FQNEAQ. The CDR3 sequence is 16 residues long. V trimming: 1 base; J trimming: 3 bases; junction bases outside the gene matches: 2. CDR3 in amino acids: CASSLGLAGGYNEQFF. The CDR3 DNA reads as TGTGCCAGCAGCTTAGGTCTAGCGGGGGGCTACAATGAGCAGTTCTTC.

The V gene is TRBV9, the J gene TRBJ2-2; D not certain. V shed 0 bases and J shed 7 bases, with 10 bases lying between them. This CDR3 comprises 14 residues. Germline-derived CDR1 and CDR2 are SGDLS and YYNGEE. The DNA of the CDR3 is TGTGCCAGCAGCGTAGCTCTCGCTGGCGGGGAGCTGTTTTTT. Translation gives CASSVALAGGELFF.

This sequence joins TRBV5-1 and TRBJ2-3; TRBD2 agrees at 7 bases. CDR3 length: 16 residues. V was clipped by 5 bases and J by 0 bases; unmatched bases: 9. Per germline, CDR1 SGHRS and CDR2 YFSETQ. The CDR3 nucleotides are TGCGCCAGCAGGAAGCCGGCTAGCGGAAGCACAGATACGCAGTATTTT. This sequence encodes CASRKPASGSTDTQYF.

The chain links TRBV7-9 to TRBJ2-5, with 10 bases lining up with TRBD2. Losses at the gene ends were 1 base for V and 3 bases for J; bases not matched to a gene: 8. The CDR3 sequence is 17 residues long. CDR1 and CDR2 from the germline V gene are SEHNR and FQNEAQ (reference sequence). The CDR3 loop reads CASSLGPSGSSKETQYF. The CDR3, as DNA: TGTGCCAGCAGCTTAGGTCCTAGCGGGAGCTCGAAAGAGACCCAGTACTTC.

V is TRBV7-2 and J is TRBJ2-3; 12 bases agree with TRBD2. CDR1 is SGHTA and CDR2 is FQGNSA in the germline V gene. Trimming took 6 bases from V and 6 from J; bases not matched to a gene: 10. The CDR3 is 16 amino acids. This CDR3 is CASSLTSGGLGDTQYF. CDR3 DNA sequence: TGTGCCAGCAGTTTGACTAGCGGGGGATTGGGGGATACGCAGTATTTT.

This chain links TRBV6-6 with TRBJ1-2; D ambiguous. The germline V gene has CDR1 MNHNY and CDR2 SVGAGI (reference sequence). The CDR3 contains 13 residues. V lost 4 bases and J 1 base, leaving 7 bases between the germline ends. The CDR3, as DNA: TGTGCCAGCAGTTCCATCATTAACTATGGCTACACCTTC. It translates to CASSSIINYGYTF.

This chain uses TRBV6-5 with TRBJ2-1, with D hard to call. The CDR3 sequence is 16 residues long. The V end was cut by 0 bases, the J end by 9 bases, with 18 bases between. In germline, CDR1 is MNHEY, CDR2 SVGAGI. The CDR3 nucleotides read TGTGCCAGCAGTTACTCCTGGACGACACCGGGCTTTGAGCAGTTCTTC. Protein: CASSYSWTTPGFEQFF.

The rearrangement joins TRBV4-3 to TRBJ1-1, with D possibly matching TRBD1 (5 bases). The CDR3 has 16 residues. The ends were cut back, 1 base at V and 4 bases at J, with 16 bases in the middle. The germline V gene encodes CDR1 LGHNA and CDR2 YSLEER. CDR3 coding DNA: TGCGCCAGCAGCCAAGGCCTAGGCCGCGGGGGCACTGAAGCTTTCTTT. Translation: CASSQGLGRGGTEAFF.

This chain joins TRBV28 and TRBJ1-1; 8 bases map to TRBD1. Germline V CDR1 and CDR2: MDHEN, SYDVKM. The CDR3 runs to 14 residues. The junction had 4 bases not matched to a gene; V was cut back by 6 bases and J by 1 base. CDR3 amino acids: CASRTGATNTEAFF. Written as DNA, the CDR3 is TGTGCCAGCAGGACAGGGGCGACGAACACTGAAGCTTTCTTT.

The chain couples TRBV7-2 to TRBJ2-7, with 10 bases fitting TRBD1. The V segment lost 7 bases and the J segment 2 bases; nucleotides outside the gene matches: 8. This CDR3 contains 15 residues. Germline V gene lookup returns CDR1 SGHTA and CDR2 FQGNSA. The CDR3 spells CASKQSGTGAYEQYF. As DNA, the CDR3 is TGTGCCAGCAAGCAGTCCGGGACAGGGGCCTACGAGCAGTACTTC.